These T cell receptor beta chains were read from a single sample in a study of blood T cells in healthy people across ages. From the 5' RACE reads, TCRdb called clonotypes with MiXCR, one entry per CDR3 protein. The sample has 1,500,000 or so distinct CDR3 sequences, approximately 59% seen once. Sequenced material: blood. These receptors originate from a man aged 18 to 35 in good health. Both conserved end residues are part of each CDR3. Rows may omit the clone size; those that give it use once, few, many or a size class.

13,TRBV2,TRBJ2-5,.,CASSQTRTETQYF
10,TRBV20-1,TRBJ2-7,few,CSVKEYEQYF
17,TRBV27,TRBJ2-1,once,CASSSPRTSGAYNEQFF
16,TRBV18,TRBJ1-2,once,CASSYDIETGSYGYTF
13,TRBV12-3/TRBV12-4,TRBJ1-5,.,CASSLNIGQPQHF
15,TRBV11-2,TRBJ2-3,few,CASSNRVGGTDTQYF
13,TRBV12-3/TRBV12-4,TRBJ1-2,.,CATTGVPNYGYTF
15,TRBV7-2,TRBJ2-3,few,CASRLQGTGTDTQYF
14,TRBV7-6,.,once,CASSTGQGALEQYF
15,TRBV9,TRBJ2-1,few,CASSVGGTGFDEQFF
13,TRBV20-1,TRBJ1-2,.,CSAPKTIGYGYTF
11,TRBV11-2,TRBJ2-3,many,CASSLGLAQYF
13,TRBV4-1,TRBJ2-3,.,CASSTQLSDTQYF
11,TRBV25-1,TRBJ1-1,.,CASSQQRTAFF
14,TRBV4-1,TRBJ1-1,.,CASRNRVENTEAFF
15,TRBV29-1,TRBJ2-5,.,CSVDTPGLLVETQYF
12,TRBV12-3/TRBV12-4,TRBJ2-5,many,CASSFNGETQYF
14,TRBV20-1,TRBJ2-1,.,CSADGGGSYNEQFF
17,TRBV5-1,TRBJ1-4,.,CASSHGTGDQTNEKLFF
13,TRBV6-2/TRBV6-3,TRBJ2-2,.,CASSYEGAGELFF
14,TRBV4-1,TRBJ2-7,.,CASSYRDRIYEQYF
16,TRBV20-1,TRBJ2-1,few,CSARDPGRQTYNEQFF
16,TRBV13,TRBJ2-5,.,CASSPGLAGRQETQYF
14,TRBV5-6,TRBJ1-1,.,CASSIQYRGGVAFF
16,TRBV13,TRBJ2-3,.,CASSSPLAGLTDTQYF
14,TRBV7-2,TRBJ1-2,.,CASSLDQGDYGYTF
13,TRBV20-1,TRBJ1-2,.,CSAIGGPWYGYTF
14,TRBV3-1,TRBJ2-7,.,CASSQSVSPYEQYF
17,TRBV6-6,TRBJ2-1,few,CASSSTAGTSDGNEQFF
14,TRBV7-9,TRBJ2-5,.,CASSLVAEMETQYF
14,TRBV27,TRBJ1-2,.,CASSLATGGNGYTF
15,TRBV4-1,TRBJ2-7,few,CASSQVSGGPGEQYF
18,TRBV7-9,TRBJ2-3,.,CASSQKTSVGASTDTQYF
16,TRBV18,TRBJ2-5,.,CASSPIVGTHQETQYF
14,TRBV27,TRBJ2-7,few,CASGAPEIPYEQYF